Listed here is a single T cell receptor beta chain. Original data processing: Reference gene primer amplification gave nucleated cell count estimates. TCRdb's copy holds only in-frame clones and misses some; the assay was immunoSEQ multiplex PCR. The V and J calls and clone size are taken from that table; D and trimming were inferred from the DNA. The sample holds about 260,000 clones, roughly nine tenths seen once. The data were taken from a study of blood T cell repertoires in COVID-19. Study context: The cDNA or gDNA used as material had been derived from T cells, B-cell-depleted T cells, or PBMCs.

CDR3 length: 15 amino acids. V lost 6 bases to trimming and J lost 5 bases; unmatched junction nucleotides: 8. Germline CDR1 reads SGHRS; CDR2 reads YFSETQ. This chain uses TRBV5-1 with TRBJ2-5; the match to TRBD2 covers 12 bases. Sequences were obtained from peripheral blood. The sequence derives from a man between 60 and 75 years old who had recovered from COVID-19. CDR3 DNA: TGCGCCAGCACTAGCGGGGGGGCCCGGATCGAGACCCAGTACTTC. Encoded protein: CASTSGGARIETQYF.